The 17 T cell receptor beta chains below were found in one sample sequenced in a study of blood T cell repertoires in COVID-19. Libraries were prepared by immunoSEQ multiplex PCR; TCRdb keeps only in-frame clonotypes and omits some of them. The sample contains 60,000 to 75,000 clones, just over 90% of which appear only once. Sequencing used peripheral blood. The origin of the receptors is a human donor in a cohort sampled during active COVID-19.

The CDR3 region is CASSLAGGGDYGYTF. The CDR3 DNA follows: TGTGCCAGCAGCTTGGCCGGCGGGGGAGACTATGGCTACACCTTC. The chain uses TRBV5-4 and TRBJ1-2; D may be TRBD1 (5 bases). V was clipped by 0 bases and J by 3 bases, with 12 bases between them. Germline-derived CDR1 and CDR2 are SGHNT and YYREEE (reference sequence). The CDR3 runs to 15 residues.

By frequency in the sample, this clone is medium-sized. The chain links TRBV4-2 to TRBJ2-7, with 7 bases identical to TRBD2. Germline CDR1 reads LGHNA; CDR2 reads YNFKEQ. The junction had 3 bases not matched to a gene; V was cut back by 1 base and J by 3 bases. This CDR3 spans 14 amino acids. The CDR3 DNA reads TGTGCCAGCAGCCAAGGAGCGGGACGCTACGAGCAGTACTTC. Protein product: CASSQGAGRYEQYF.

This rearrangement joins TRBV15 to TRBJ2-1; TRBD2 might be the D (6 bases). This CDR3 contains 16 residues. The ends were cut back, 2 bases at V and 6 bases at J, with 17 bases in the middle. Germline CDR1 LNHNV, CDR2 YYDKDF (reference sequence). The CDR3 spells CATSRLGRGTGNEQFF. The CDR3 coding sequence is TGTGCCACCAGCAGACTCGGGAGAGGAACAGGCAATGAGCAGTTCTTC.

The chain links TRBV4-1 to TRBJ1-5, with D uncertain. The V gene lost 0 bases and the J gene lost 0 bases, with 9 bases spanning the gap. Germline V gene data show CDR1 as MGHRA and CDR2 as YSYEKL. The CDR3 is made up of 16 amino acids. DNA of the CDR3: TGCGCCAGCAGCCAAGATCAGTTCGTTAGCAATCAGCCCCAGCATTTT. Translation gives CASSQDQFVSNQPQHF.

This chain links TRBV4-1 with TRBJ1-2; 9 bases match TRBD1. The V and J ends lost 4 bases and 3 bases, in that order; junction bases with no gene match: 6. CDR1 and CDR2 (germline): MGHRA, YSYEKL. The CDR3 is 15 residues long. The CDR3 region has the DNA TGCGCCAGCAGCCCCCGGACAGGGGACGACTATGGCTACACCTTC. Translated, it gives CASSPRTGDDYGYTF.

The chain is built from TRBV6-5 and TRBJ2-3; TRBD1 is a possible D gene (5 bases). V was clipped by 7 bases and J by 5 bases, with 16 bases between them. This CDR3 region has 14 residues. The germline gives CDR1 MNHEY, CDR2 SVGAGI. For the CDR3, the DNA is TGTGCCAGCAATAGTCTATTGGGGCTAGATACGCAGTATTTT. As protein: CASNSLLGLDTQYF.

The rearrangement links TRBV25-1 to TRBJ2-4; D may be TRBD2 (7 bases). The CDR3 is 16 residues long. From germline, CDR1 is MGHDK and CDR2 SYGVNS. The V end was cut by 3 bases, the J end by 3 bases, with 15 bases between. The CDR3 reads CASSEGGGAGKNIQYF. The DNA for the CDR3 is TGTGCCAGCAGTGAGGGGGGGGGCGCCGGCAAAAACATTCAGTACTTC.

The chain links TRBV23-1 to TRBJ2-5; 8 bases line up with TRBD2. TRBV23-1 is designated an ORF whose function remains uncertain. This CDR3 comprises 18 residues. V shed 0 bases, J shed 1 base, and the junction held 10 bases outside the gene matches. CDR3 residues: CASSQSRGAGAVQETQYF. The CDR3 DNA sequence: TGCGCCAGCAGTCAATCGCGAGGAGCGGGAGCGGTCCAAGAGACCCAGTACTTC.

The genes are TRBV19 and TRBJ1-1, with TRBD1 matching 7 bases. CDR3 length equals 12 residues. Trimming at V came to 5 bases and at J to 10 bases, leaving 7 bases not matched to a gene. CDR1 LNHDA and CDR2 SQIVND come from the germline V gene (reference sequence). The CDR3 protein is CASSSRQGLAFF. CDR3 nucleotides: TGTGCCAGTAGTTCCCGACAGGGTCTAGCTTTCTTT.

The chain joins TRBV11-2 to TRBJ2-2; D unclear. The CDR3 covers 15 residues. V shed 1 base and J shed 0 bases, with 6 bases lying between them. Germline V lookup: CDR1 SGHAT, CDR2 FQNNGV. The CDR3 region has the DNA TGTGCCAGCAGCTTAGGGCAGGCGAACACCGGGGAGCTGTTTTTT. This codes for CASSLGQANTGELFF. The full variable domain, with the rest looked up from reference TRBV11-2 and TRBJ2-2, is EAGVAQSPRYKIIEKRQSVAFWCNPISGHATLYWYQQILGQGPKLLIQFQNNGVVDDSQLPKDRFSAERLKGVDSTLKIQPAKLEDSAVYLCASSLGQANTGELFFGEGSRLTVL.

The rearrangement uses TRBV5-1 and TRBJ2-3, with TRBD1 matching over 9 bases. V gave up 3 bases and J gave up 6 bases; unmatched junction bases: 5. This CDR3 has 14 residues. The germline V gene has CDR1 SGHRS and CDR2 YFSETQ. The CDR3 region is CASSSGQGGDTQYF. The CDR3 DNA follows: TGCGCCAGCAGCTCGGGACAGGGTGGCGATACGCAGTATTTT.

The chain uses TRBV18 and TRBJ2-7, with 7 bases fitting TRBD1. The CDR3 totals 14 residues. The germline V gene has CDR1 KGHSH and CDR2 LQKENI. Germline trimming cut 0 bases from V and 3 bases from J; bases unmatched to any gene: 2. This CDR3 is CASSPPPGGYEQYF. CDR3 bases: TGTGCCAGCTCACCACCCCCAGGGGGCTACGAGCAGTACTTC.

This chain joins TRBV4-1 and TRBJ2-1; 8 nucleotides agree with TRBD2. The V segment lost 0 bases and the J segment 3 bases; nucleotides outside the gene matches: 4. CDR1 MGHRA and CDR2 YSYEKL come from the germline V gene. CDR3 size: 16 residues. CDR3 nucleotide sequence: TGCGCCAGCAGCCAAGATGAAAGCGGGAGCTACAATGAGCAGTTCTTC. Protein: CASSQDESGSYNEQFF.

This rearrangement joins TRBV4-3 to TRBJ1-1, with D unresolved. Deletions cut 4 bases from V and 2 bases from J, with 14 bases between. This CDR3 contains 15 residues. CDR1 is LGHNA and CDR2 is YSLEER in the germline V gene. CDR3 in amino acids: CASSLVAGGNTEAFF. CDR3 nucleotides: TGCGCCAGCAGCCTTGTCGCGGGAGGCAACACTGAAGCTTTCTTT.

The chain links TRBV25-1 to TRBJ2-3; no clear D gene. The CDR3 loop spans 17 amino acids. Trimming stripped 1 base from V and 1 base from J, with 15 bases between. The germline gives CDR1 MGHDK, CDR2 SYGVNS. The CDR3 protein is CASSEFWLGGGTDTQYF. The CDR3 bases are TGTGCCAGCAGTGAATTTTGGCTAGGTGGAGGCACAGATACGCAGTATTTT. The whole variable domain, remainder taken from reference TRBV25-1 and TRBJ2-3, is EADIYQTPRYLVIGTGKKITLECSQTMGHDKMYWYQQDPGMELHLIHYSYGVNSTEKGDLSSESTVSRIRTEHFPLTLESARPSHTSQYLCASSEFWLGGGTDTQYFGPGTRLTVL.

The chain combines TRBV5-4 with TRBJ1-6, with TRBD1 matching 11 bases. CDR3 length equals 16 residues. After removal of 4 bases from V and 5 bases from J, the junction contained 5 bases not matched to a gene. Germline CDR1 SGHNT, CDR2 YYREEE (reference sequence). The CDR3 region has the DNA TGTGCCAGCAGCCGGGACAGGGGGGGGAATAATTCACCCCTCCACTTT. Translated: CASSRDRGGNNSPLHF.

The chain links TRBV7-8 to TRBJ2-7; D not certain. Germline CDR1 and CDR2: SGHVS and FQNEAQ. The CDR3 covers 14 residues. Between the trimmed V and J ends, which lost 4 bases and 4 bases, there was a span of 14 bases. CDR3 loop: CASSYTHGEYEQYF. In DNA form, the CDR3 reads TGTGCCAGCAGCTATACACACGGAGAGTACGAGCAGTACTTC. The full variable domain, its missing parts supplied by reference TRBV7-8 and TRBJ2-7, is GAGVSQSPRYKVAKRGQDVALRCDPISGHVSLFWYQQALGQGPEFLTYFQNEAQLDKSGLPSDRFFAERPEGSVSTLKIQRTQQEDSAVYLCASSYTHGEYEQYFGPGTRLTVT.